The present T cell receptor (beta chain) was sequenced within a study of blood T cell repertoires in COVID-19. Background on the study: The samples span acute and convalescent COVID-19 from the United States, Italy and Spain.

The age range of participants was about 18 to 89 years, with residence in about two dozen US areas. Categorization into cohorts depended on clinical history that participants reported. Germline trimming cut 5 bases from V and 4 bases from J; bases unmatched to any gene: 14. Germline values: CDR1 LNHDA, CDR2 SQIVND (reference sequence). This CDR3 region has 17 residues. Authors' processing steps: Reference gene primer amplification gave nucleated cell count estimates. Profiled with immunoSEQ multiplex PCR; TCRdb holds only in-frame clones, not every one. V and J calls plus clone size are reproduced from that table; the DNA served to infer D and trimming. Here the sample spans about 140,000 clones, almost 85% being singletons.

Sequenced material: PBMCs or T cells enriched from blood (not recorded which). V is TRBV19 and J is TRBJ2-3; 8 bases map to TRBD2. The receptor's source is a man between 35 and 55 years old with acute COVID-19. The CDR3 DNA sequence: TGTGCCAGTAGTTCCCGAGGGGCGGGGGGCTCGGCAGATACGCAGTATTTT. Its translation: CASSSRGAGGSADTQYF. The full variable domain, in which reference TRBV19 and TRBJ2-3 provide the parts outside the CDR3, is DGGITQSPKYLFRKEGQNVTLSCEQNLNHDAMYWYRQDPGQGLRLIYYSQIVNDFQKGDIAEGYSVSREKKESFPLTVTSAQKNPTAFYLCASSSRGAGGSADTQYFGPGTRLTVL.